Below, 25 T cell receptor beta chains from the same sample are listed, as sequenced in a study of CD4 and CD8 cells across lung adenocarcinoma regions. A single record per CDR3 protein comes from TCRdb applying MiXCR to the PCR reads. The sample includes 9,500 to 12,000 distinct CDR3 sequences, roughly 53% of them seen just once. Source material: CD4+ T cells from the center of a lung tumor. All receptors derive from a male donor with lung adenocarcinoma. The CD4 and CD8 labels of this study may be unreliable.

By sample fraction, this clonotype is medium-sized. V and J are TRBV6-1 and TRBJ2-1, with TRBD2 as a possible D gene (6 bases). V lost 7 bases to trimming and J lost 5 bases, with 15 bases between them. In germline, CDR1 is MNHNS, CDR2 SASEGT. This CDR3 is built from 14 residues. CDR3 sequence reads: CASKVGTGDNEQFF. The CDR3 DNA reads TGTGCCAGCAAGGTTGGGACTGGCGACAATGAGCAGTTCTTC.

The chain carries TRBV12-3 or TRBV12-4 and TRBJ2-2; D may be TRBD1 or TRBD2 (5 bases each). The V end was cut by 4 bases, the J end by 1 base, with 7 bases between. The CDR3 extends over 14 amino acids. The CDR3 here is CASSWDGNTGELFF. The CDR3 region has the DNA TGTGCCAGCAGTTGGGACGGGAACACCGGGGAGCTGTTTTTT.

The J gene is TRBJ2-1, the V gene TRBV10-2, with 13 positions matching TRBD2. CDR1 and CDR2 (germline): WSHSY, SAAADI. This CDR3 is built from 17 residues. Losses at the gene ends were 7 bases for V and 2 bases for J; bases not matched to a gene: 8. The chain's CDR3 is CASTQLAGGGPYNEQFF. In DNA form, the CDR3 reads TGCGCCAGCACGCAACTAGCGGGAGGGGGCCCCTACAATGAGCAGTTCTTC.

This chain joins TRBV10-3 and TRBJ2-1, with 9 bases aligning to TRBD1. This CDR3 contains 14 residues. CDR1 is ENHRY, CDR2 SYGVKD, per germline. V lost 6 bases to trimming and J lost 8 bases; unmatched junction nucleotides: 8. CDR3 protein: CAISARDRAHEQFF. CDR3 bases: TGTGCCATCAGCGCCCGGGACAGGGCCCATGAGCAGTTCTTC.

This clonotype was counted at least ten times. This chain joins TRBV6-4 and TRBJ2-3; D may be TRBD2 (6 bases). Germline V gene sequence: CDR1 MRHNA, CDR2 SNTAGT. Trimming stripped 4 bases from V and 4 bases from J, with 15 bases between. The CDR3 length is 15 residues. The CDR3 bases are TGTGCCAGCAGTGCTGAGGGAGGTGGGGCAGATACGCAGTATTTT. It is translated as CASSAEGGGADTQYF.

Notes on this clonotype: A read error may account for a junction end that differs from germline. This chain joins TRBV10-1 and TRBJ2-6; the match to TRBD1 covers 7 bases. This CDR3 contains 8 residues. From germline, CDR1 is WNHNN and CDR2 SYGVQD (reference sequence). The CDR3 spells CASSQDRF. CDR3 bases: TGCGCCAGCAGTCAGGACAGGTTC.

Comments on this clonotype: Without the conserved terminal phenylalanine or tryptophan, this CDR3 likely stems from a read error. The DNA is left out, because the CDR3 cannot be placed on it with certainty; the CDR3 is given as TCRdb lists it. J is TRBJ2-3 and V is TRBV3-1. Germline CDR1 LGHDT, CDR2 YNNKEL (reference sequence). The CDR3 is 9 residues long, counting both termini. The CDR3 spells CLSQKMFIY.

This chain's CDR3 is CASSPLREPTWDEQFF. Written as DNA, the CDR3 is TGTGCCAGCAGTCCCCTCCGGGAACCAACCTGGGATGAGCAGTTCTTC. This chain joins TRBV27 and TRBJ2-1; D possibly corresponds to TRBD2 (5 bases). The germline V gene has CDR1 MNHEY and CDR2 SMNVEV (reference sequence). The CDR3 has 16 residues. V dropped 5 bases and J dropped 8 bases, with 22 bases sitting between them.

By sample share, this clonotype is medium-sized. The gene calls are TRBV6-2 or TRBV6-3 and TRBJ2-7; D gene uncertain. Trimming shortened V by 0 bases and J by 1 base, and 13 bases separated the two germline ends. The CDR3 is 16 amino acids. Germline assignment: CDR1 MNHEY and CDR2 SVGEGT. This CDR3 is CASSYSARQPSYEQYF. The CDR3 DNA sequence: TGTGCCAGCAGTTACTCAGCCAGGCAGCCTTCCTACGAGCAGTACTTC.

The chain is built from TRBV27 and TRBJ2-3, with no clear D. Trimming took 4 bases from V and 6 from J, leaving 11 bases between them. CDR1 and CDR2 from the germline V gene are MNHEY and SMNVEV (reference sequence). This CDR3 is 13 amino acids long. CDR3 residues: CASSSEVRDTQYF. CDR3 bases: TGTGCCAGCAGTTCAGAGGTGAGGGATACGCAGTATTTT.

V and J are TRBV6-5 and TRBJ1-1; unclear D gene. Germline loops: CDR1 MNHEY, CDR2 SVGAGI. The CDR3 length is 12 residues. The V end was cut by 2 bases, the J end by 3 bases, with 4 bases between. For the CDR3, the DNA is TGTGCCAGCAGTTACGCTGACACTGAAGCTTTCTTT. This encodes CASSYADTEAFF.

This clonotype appeared many times. The CDR3 is CARPGREEETQYF. The CDR3 nucleotides read TGTGCCAGACCAGGGAGGGAGGAAGAGACCCAGTACTTC. The chain is built from TRBV6-1 and TRBJ2-5, with 7 bases that match TRBD2. The CDR3 totals 13 residues. V shed 9 bases and J 3 bases; nucleotides not matched to a gene: 7. Germline values: CDR1 MNHNS, CDR2 SASEGT.

V is TRBV6-1 and J is TRBJ2-3, with D perhaps matching TRBD2 (6 bases). The end of the DNA fits TRBJ2-7 better, so the J call may be wrong. Germline V lookup: CDR1 MNHNS, CDR2 SASEGT. The CDR3 totals 16 residues. CDR3 DNA sequence: TGTGCCAGCAGTGAAGGGAGGGTTAGGGGCACCTATACGCAGTACTTC. This codes for CASSEGRVRGTYTQYF.

This chain connects TRBV27 to TRBJ2-3; 8 bases agree with TRBD2. This CDR3 region has 14 residues. The V gene end was trimmed by 2 bases and the J gene end by 13 bases; junction bases not matched to a gene: 11. Germline V gene sequence: CDR1 MNHEY, CDR2 SMNVEV (reference sequence). In DNA form, the CDR3 reads TGTGCCAGCAGTTTACGCCCAGCGGGAGTCCGGGAGTATTTT. Translated, it gives CASSLRPAGVREYF.

This clonotype is categorized as medium-sized. The chain recombines TRBV7-2 with TRBJ2-1, with 14 positions matching TRBD2. The CDR3 runs to 14 residues. Losses at the gene ends were 7 bases for V and 8 bases for J; bases not matched to a gene: 4. Germline CDR1 SGHTA, CDR2 FQGNSA. CDR3 amino acids: CASTWTSGRYEQFF. CDR3 bases: TGTGCCAGCACTTGGACTAGCGGGAGGTATGAGCAGTTCTTC.

This clonotype is categorized as medium-sized. The chain links TRBV6-5 to TRBJ1-1; D is ambiguous. Per germline, CDR1 MNHEY and CDR2 SVGAGI. V lost 0 bases, J lost 1 base, and 3 bases lay in between. The CDR3 totals 13 residues. In DNA, the CDR3 is TGTGCCAGCAGTTACTCCGAGAACACTGAAGCTTTCTTT. Protein sequence: CASSYSENTEAFF.

This clonotype was found many times. The rearrangement uses TRBV27 and TRBJ2-2, with 11 nucleotides matching TRBD2. Germline V gene sequence: CDR1 MNHEY, CDR2 SMNVEV (reference sequence). The CDR3 has 15 amino acids. Losses at the gene ends were 7 bases for V and 4 bases for J; bases not matched to a gene: 5. CDR3 coding DNA: TGTGCCAGCATAGCGGGAGGGCCTGGCACCGGGGAGCTGTTTTTT. Its translation: CASIAGGPGTGELFF.

In its sample, this clonotype was seen many times. The chain has TRBV27 and TRBJ2-1; 10 bases are a match to TRBD2. CDR3 size: 17 residues. The V segment lost 6 bases and the J segment 0 bases; nucleotides outside the gene matches: 8. In germline, CDR1 is MNHEY, CDR2 SMNVEV (reference sequence). CDR3 residues: CASSRTSGTLSYNEQFF. The CDR3 DNA reads TGTGCCAGCAGCCGAACTAGCGGGACCCTCTCCTACAATGAGCAGTTCTTC.

The chain couples TRBV7-6 to TRBJ2-1; D not resolved. The CDR3 is 13 amino acids. V gave up 4 bases and J gave up 5 bases, with 9 bases separating them. CDR1 is SGHVS, CDR2 FNYEAQ, per germline. The CDR3 is CASSSHPNNEQFF. Written as DNA, the CDR3 is TGTGCCAGCAGCTCACACCCAAACAATGAGCAGTTCTTC.

The chain is built from TRBV6-1 and TRBJ2-3; tentatively, D is TRBD1 (6 bases). Looked up from germline, CDR1 is MNHNS and CDR2 is SASEGT. CDR3 length: 14 amino acids. Trimming stripped 6 bases from V and 11 bases from J, with 21 bases between. The CDR3 loop reads CASRVRDNTNMQYF. Here the CDR3 DNA reads TGTGCCAGCAGGGTCCGGGACAACACAAACATGCAGTATTTT.

The chain has TRBV4-1 and TRBJ1-6; D might be TRBD1 (5 bases). The V and J ends lost 0 bases and 5 bases respectively, with 17 bases between them. The length of the CDR3 is 18 residues. In germline, CDR1 is MGHRA, CDR2 YSYEKL. DNA for the CDR3: TGCGCCAGCAGCCAAGATTGGGGCAGGGAAGACCATAATTCACCCCTCCACTTT. This sequence encodes CASSQDWGREDHNSPLHF.

This CDR3 is CASGPRQGLYEQYF. CDR3 in DNA: TGTGCCAGCGGACCAAGACAGGGATTGTACGAGCAGTACTTC. This rearrangement joins TRBV7-8 to TRBJ2-7; TRBD1 matches at 7 bases. The CDR3 is 14 residues long. The trim removed 8 bases at V and 4 bases at J, leaving 11 bases unmatched. Germline lookup yields CDR1 SGHVS and CDR2 FQNEAQ.

This clonotype is termed medium-sized. This sequence joins TRBV10-2 and TRBJ2-1, with 12 positions matching TRBD2. V lost 8 bases and J lost 7; bases outside the gene matches: 3. This CDR3 contains 13 residues. CDR1 is WSHSY, CDR2 SAAADI, per germline. The CDR3, as DNA: TGCGCCAGCCGACTAGCGGGAGAAAATGAGCAGTTCTTC. It specifies CASRLAGENEQFF.

The sample holds one count of this clonotype. The chain combines TRBV10-3 with TRBJ2-5, with D possibly being TRBD2 (7 bases). The germline gives CDR1 ENHRY, CDR2 SYGVKD. The V end lost 11 bases, the J end lost 0 bases, and 19 bases lay between the germline ends. CDR3 size: 15 residues. The CDR3 reads CAGGDGGRDQETQYF. The DNA for the CDR3 is TGTGCCGGGGGGGACGGGGGCCGGGACCAAGAGACCCAGTACTTC.

Comments on this clonotype: The junction does not match germline at one end; this may be a read error. The chain uses TRBV6-1 and TRBJ2-3; TRBD2 matches 9 bases. The CDR3 loop spans 15 amino acids. CDR1 and CDR2 (germline): MNHNS, SASEGT. CDR3 sequence (DNA): TGTGCCAGCGGTGAGGGGAGCGGGGGGCAAGATACGCAGTATTTT. It translates to CASGEGSGGQDTQYF.